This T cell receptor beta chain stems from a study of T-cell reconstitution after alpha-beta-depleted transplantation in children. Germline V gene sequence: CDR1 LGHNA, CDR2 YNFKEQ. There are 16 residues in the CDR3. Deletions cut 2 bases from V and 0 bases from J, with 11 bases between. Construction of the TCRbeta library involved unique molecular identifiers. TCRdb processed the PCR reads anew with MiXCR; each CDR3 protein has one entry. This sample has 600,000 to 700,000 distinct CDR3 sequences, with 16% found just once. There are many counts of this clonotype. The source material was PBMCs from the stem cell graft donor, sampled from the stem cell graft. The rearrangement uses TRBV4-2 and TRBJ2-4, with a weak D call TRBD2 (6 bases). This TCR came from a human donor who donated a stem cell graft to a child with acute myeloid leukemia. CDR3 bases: TGTGCCAGCAGCCAAAGTAGCGGCATAGCCAAAAACATTCAGTACTTC. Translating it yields CASSQSSGIAKNIQYF.